Following are 8 T cell receptor beta chains from one sample sequenced in a study of Graves' ophthalmopathy and Graves' hyperthyroidism. Amplified TCR beta CDR3 regions were obtained using RNA transcripts as template. An opening RT-PCR round employed HTBI primers and preceded a second-round multiplex PCR. TCRdb used MiXCR to reprocess the multiplex PCR reads, holding one entry per CDR3 protein. The table includes roughly 36,000 distinct CDR3 sequences, about 50% detected once. Sequencing was done on a sample of peripheral blood. The receptors originated from an adult woman with stable Graves' hyperthyroidism.

Regarding this clonotype: The germline gene is not matched at one end of the junction; a read error may be the cause. The rearrangement joins TRBV5-1 to TRBJ1-1; D is unresolved. The CDR3 consists of 14 residues. CDR1 and CDR2 from the germline V gene are SGHRS and YFSETQ. The CDR3 sequence: CASRGALLNTEALF. As DNA, the CDR3 is TGCGCCAGCAGAGGAGCCCTACTGAACACTGAAGCTCTCTTT.

This rearrangement joins TRBV20-1 to TRBJ1-6, with TRBD1 identical over 7 bases. V shed 3 bases and J 10 bases; nucleotides not matched to a gene: 9. Germline V lookup: CDR1 DFQATT, CDR2 SNEGSKA (reference sequence). CDR3 length: 14 amino acids. The CDR3 sequence: CSARPTGRESPLHF. In DNA, the CDR3 is TGCAGTGCTAGGCCGACAGGGAGAGAGTCACCCCTCCACTTT.

This clonotype has at least ten counts. The V and J genes are TRBV4-1 and TRBJ1-1; D call uncertain. Germline values: CDR1 MGHRA, CDR2 YSYEKL. This CDR3 region has 14 residues. Trimming left V 2 bases short and J 1 base short, with 8 bases between. CDR3 sequence: CASSQLGWNTEAFF. CDR3 sequence (DNA): TGCGCCAGCAGCCAACTGGGATGGAACACTGAAGCTTTCTTT.

This clonotype has a count of ten or more. This chain joins TRBV20-1 and TRBJ1-2; no clear D gene. The V end lost 3 bases, the J end lost 2 bases, and 7 bases lay between the germline ends. Germline assignment: CDR1 DFQATT and CDR2 SNEGSKA (reference sequence). The CDR3 totals 12 residues. In nucleotides, the CDR3 is TGCAGTGCTAGCGCTTCGAACTATGGCTACACCTTC. Protein product: CSASASNYGYTF.

This rearrangement joins TRBV20-1 to TRBJ2-7; the match to TRBD1 covers 9 bases. The V segment lost 6 bases and the J segment 3 bases; nucleotides outside the gene matches: 9. Germline V gene lookup returns CDR1 DFQATT and CDR2 SNEGSKA (reference sequence). This CDR3 comprises 14 residues. The CDR3 DNA follows: TGCAGTGCCCCTACCGGGACAGGGTTCTACGAGCAGTACTTC. Translation: CSAPTGTGFYEQYF.

The chain recombines TRBV29-1 with TRBJ2-2, with TRBD1 matching 7 bases. Unmatched junction bases numbered 6, after V lost 8 bases and J lost 6 bases. The CDR3 is 12 amino acids. Germline V gene data show CDR1 as SQVTM and CDR2 as ANQGSEA. In nucleotides, the CDR3 is TGCAGCTTTACAGGGGCGGCCGGGGAGCTGTTTTTT. It yields the protein CSFTGAAGELFF.

The chain combines TRBV20-1 with TRBJ2-5, with 10 bases identical to TRBD2. In germline, CDR1 is DFQATT, CDR2 SNEGSKA (reference sequence). This CDR3 spans 14 amino acids. CDR3: CSVVSGRLQETQYF. CDR3 DNA sequence: TGCAGCGTCGTTAGCGGGAGGCTCCAAGAGACCCAGTACTTC.

This clonotype was counted many times. The chain uses TRBV4-1 and TRBJ1-1; no clear D gene. Trimming left V 4 bases short and J 0 bases short, with 9 bases between. Looked up from germline, CDR1 is MGHRA and CDR2 is YSYEKL. This CDR3 has 14 residues. The CDR3 reads CASSRGGMNTEAFF. For the CDR3, the DNA is TGCGCCAGCAGCCGAGGAGGGATGAACACTGAAGCTTTCTTT.